Presented here are 29 T cell receptor beta chains from one specimen sequenced in a study of blood T cell repertoires in COVID-19. Assay: immunoSEQ multiplex PCR; the TCRdb copy retains only in-frame clones and omits some. Of about 100,000 clones listed, more than 85% are singletons. The sequencing input was peripheral blood. These receptors were taken from a young man in a cohort sampled during active COVID-19.

V usage is TRBV28 and J usage is TRBJ1-2, with a tentative D call TRBD1 (6 bases). V was pared by 5 bases and J by 4 bases, with 14 bases between. Germline V gene data show CDR1 as MDHEN and CDR2 as SYDVKM. This CDR3 is built from 14 residues. This chain's CDR3 is CASSPGAASYGYTF. The CDR3 DNA is TGTGCCAGCAGTCCAGGGGCGGCGAGCTATGGCTACACCTTC.

The chain recombines TRBV11-2 with TRBJ2-7; 9 positions agree with TRBD1. There are 16 residues in the CDR3. CDR1 is SGHAT, CDR2 FQNNGV, per germline. J was trimmed by 2 bases and V by 1 base; bases with no gene match: 6. CDR3 protein: CASSLGGQGRPYEQYF. The DNA of the CDR3 is TGTGCCAGCAGCTTAGGGGGACAGGGCCGCCCCTACGAGCAGTACTTC.

V is TRBV6-2 or TRBV6-3 and J is TRBJ2-2; 9 positions match TRBD1. V was pared by 6 bases and J by 7 bases, with 9 bases of the junction left unmatched. The CDR3 has 15 residues. CDR1 and CDR2 (germline): MNHEY, SVGEGT. The CDR3 region is CASSSGQGLGGELFF. The CDR3 coding sequence is TGTGCCAGCAGCTCGGGACAGGGTCTCGGCGGGGAGCTGTTTTTT.

V gene TRBV9 combines with J gene TRBJ2-7; D not certain. Trimming took 3 bases from V and 4 from J, leaving 8 bases between them. The CDR3 runs 12 residues. From germline, CDR1 is SGDLS and CDR2 YYNGEE. The CDR3 spells CASSARWYEQYF. The CDR3 DNA is TGTGCCAGCAGCGCGCGGTGGTACGAGCAGTACTTC.

The rearrangement joins TRBV5-4 to TRBJ2-2; 8 nucleotides align to TRBD2. Germline CDR1 is SGHNT and CDR2 is YYREEE (reference sequence). This CDR3 comprises 16 residues. J was trimmed by 1 base and V by 4 bases; bases with no gene match: 6. The CDR3 reads CASSPGGAGNTGELFF. DNA for the CDR3: TGTGCCAGCAGCCCCGGGGGGGCAGGGAACACCGGGGAGCTGTTTTTT.

The chain couples TRBV29-1 to TRBJ2-7, with 7 bases aligning to TRBD1. This CDR3 contains 15 residues. The V segment lost 4 bases and the J segment 5 bases; nucleotides outside the gene matches: 14. Germline CDR1 and CDR2: SQVTM and ANQGSEA. In DNA, the CDR3 is TGCAGCGTTGGTGAGGGGGCGGTCATTTCCGACGAGCAGTACTTC. It codes for CSVGEGAVISDEQYF.

The chain is built from TRBV9 and TRBJ2-3, with D maybe TRBD1 (5 bases). V lost 0 bases and J lost 6, with 14 bases in between. Germline-derived CDR1 and CDR2 are SGDLS and YYNGEE. There are 15 residues in the CDR3. The CDR3 sequence: CASSVEGAGGDTQYF. The CDR3 coding sequence is TGTGCCAGCAGCGTAGAAGGGGCCGGTGGGGATACGCAGTATTTT.

The chain recombines TRBV28 with TRBJ1-2; D unclear. The germline CDR1 and CDR2 sequences are MDHEN and SYDVKM. Trimming pared 5 bases from V and 7 bases from J, leaving 14 bases between. There are 13 residues in the CDR3. Written as DNA, the CDR3 is TGTGCCAGCAGTCTCGTGGGAGACCGTGGCTACACCTTC. Its translation is CASSLVGDRGYTF.

V usage is TRBV15 and J usage is TRBJ1-5; 10 bases are a match to TRBD1. With V trimmed by 4 bases and J by 3 bases, 15 bases remained unmatched. CDR3 size: 19 residues. Germline V gives CDR1 LNHNV, CDR2 YYDKDF (reference sequence). CDR3 nucleotides: TGTGCCACCAGCACAGGGACAGGGGTAGGTGTGAGGAACAATCAGCCCCAGCATTTT. Translated: CATSTGTGVGVRNNQPQHF.

V and J are TRBV7-2 and TRBJ2-3; 13 nucleotides agree with TRBD2. CDR3 length: 17 residues. Germline V gene data show CDR1 as SGHTA and CDR2 as FQGNSA. V lost 5 bases and J lost 2; bases outside the gene matches: 7. CDR3 region: CASSARTSGGNTDTQYF. Here the CDR3 DNA reads TGTGCCAGCAGCGCTAGGACTAGCGGGGGCAACACAGATACGCAGTATTTT.

CDR3 sequence: CASSAGQGSYNEQFF. The DNA of the CDR3 is TGTGCCAGCAGCGCCGGACAGGGCTCCTACAATGAGCAGTTCTTC. The gene calls are TRBV7-8 and TRBJ2-1; 8 bases are shared with TRBD1. This CDR3 spans 15 amino acids. Trimming cost V 5 bases and J 0 bases; bases outside gene matches: 3. CDR1 SGHVS and CDR2 FQNEAQ come from the germline V gene. Complete variable domain (other parts from reference TRBV7-8 and TRBJ2-1): GAGVSQSPRYKVAKRGQDVALRCDPISGHVSLFWYQQALGQGPEFLTYFQNEAQLDKSGLPSDRFFAERPEGSVSTLKIQRTQQEDSAVYLCASSAGQGSYNEQFFGPGTRLTVL.

The V gene is TRBV7-9, the J gene TRBJ2-1; tentative D call: TRBD2 (7 bases). Germline V lookup: CDR1 SEHNR, CDR2 FQNEAQ (reference sequence). This CDR3 spans 15 amino acids. V dropped 5 bases and J dropped 8 bases, with 19 bases sitting between them. CDR3 protein: CASSPPGGASHEQFF. The CDR3 coding sequence is TGTGCCAGCAGCCCCCCGGGGGGCGCTTCCCATGAGCAGTTCTTC.

The chain carries TRBV6-5 and TRBJ1-1, with D unresolved. Germline V gene data show CDR1 as MNHEY and CDR2 as SVGAGI. This CDR3 spans 14 amino acids. Trimming took 2 bases from V and 4 from J, leaving 11 bases between them. CDR3 sequence reads: CASSYSPGSTEAFF. CDR3 nucleotides: TGTGCCAGCAGTTACAGTCCGGGTTCCACTGAAGCTTTCTTT.

The sample holds a few counts of this clone. The CDR3 spells CASSGPGFYEQYF. The CDR3 DNA reads as TGTGCCAGTAGTGGTCCAGGCTTCTACGAGCAGTACTTC. This chain uses TRBV19 with TRBJ2-7; no firm D call. The CDR3 covers 13 residues. Germline lookup yields CDR1 LNHDA and CDR2 SQIVND (reference sequence). V gave up 5 bases and J gave up 3 bases, with 11 bases separating them.

The chain has TRBV5-8 and TRBJ1-5; TRBD1 matches at 8 bases. CDR1 is SGHTS and CDR2 is YDEGEE in the germline V gene. This CDR3 comprises 15 residues. V shed 3 bases and J 3 bases; nucleotides not matched to a gene: 5. The CDR3 bases are TGTGCCAGCAGCTCGGGGACAGGTCCCAATCAGCCCCAGCATTTT. Residues: CASSSGTGPNQPQHF.

V gene TRBV6-5 combines with J gene TRBJ1-1; 11 nucleotides line up with TRBD1. Per germline, CDR1 MNHEY and CDR2 SVGAGI. This CDR3 has 15 residues. The V and J ends lost 4 bases and 5 bases, in that order; junction bases with no gene match: 6. The CDR3 nucleotides are TGTGCCAGCAGTTGGGACAGGGGGTTGGGGACTGAAGCTTTCTTT. This translates into CASSWDRGLGTEAFF.

DNA for the CDR3: TGTGCCAGCAGCCAGCAGCGGGGGTTTGAGCAGTTCTTC. Residues: CASSQQRGFEQFF. This sequence joins TRBV3-1 (or the pseudogene TRBV3-2) and TRBJ2-1, with TRBD2 matching 8 bases. The CDR3 consists of 13 residues. The germline gives CDR1 LGHDT, CDR2 YNNKEL (reference sequence). V gave up 3 bases and J gave up 9 bases; unmatched junction bases: 4.

This clone showed up many times. The chain carries TRBV5-5 and TRBJ1-2; D unresolved. Germline V CDR1 and CDR2: SGHKS, YYEKEE (reference sequence). Trimming pared 0 bases from V and 10 bases from J, leaving 7 bases between. The CDR3 runs 11 residues. The CDR3 DNA reads as TGTGCCAGCAGCTTGGGGGCCCTCTACACCTTC. This gives the protein CASSLGALYTF.

The CDR3 sequence: CASSVDGRGVNEQYF. The CDR3 DNA sequence: TGTGCCAGCAGCGTAGACGGCAGGGGCGTCAACGAGCAGTACTTC. The chain joins TRBV9 to TRBJ2-7; a possible D gene is TRBD1 (6 bases). From germline, CDR1 is SGDLS and CDR2 YYNGEE. Trimming removed 0 bases from V and 5 bases from J, with 15 bases in between. CDR3 length: 15 amino acids.

CDR3 coding DNA: TGCAGTGCTAGGAAGGGGAATGAGCAGTTCTTC. It codes for CSARKGNEQFF. The genes are TRBV20-1 and TRBJ2-1, with D perhaps matching TRBD1 (5 bases). The CDR3 consists of 11 residues. Germline loops: CDR1 DFQATT, CDR2 SNEGSKA (reference sequence). V was trimmed by 3 bases and J by 7 bases, leaving 7 bases between them.

The rearrangement links TRBV29-1 to TRBJ1-1, with a tentative D call TRBD1 (6 bases). CDR3 length equals 13 residues. V was trimmed by 5 bases and J by 2 bases, leaving 12 bases between them. CDR1 is SQVTM, CDR2 ANQGSEA, per germline. The CDR3: CSVTGHSNTEAFF. The DNA for the CDR3 is TGCAGCGTTACGGGACACTCTAACACTGAAGCTTTCTTT. Complete variable domain (other parts from reference TRBV29-1 and TRBJ1-1): SAVISQKPSRDICQRGTSLTIQCQVDSQVTMMFWYRQQPGQSLTLIATANQGSEATYESGFVIDKFPISRPNLTFSTLTVSNMSPEDSSIYLCSVTGHSNTEAFFGQGTRLTVV.

This clone was detected only a few times. This chain joins TRBV10-3 and TRBJ1-1; the D gene is possibly TRBD1 (6 bases). Trimming pared 6 bases from V and 1 base from J, leaving 12 bases between. This CDR3 is built from 14 residues. CDR1 and CDR2 from the germline V gene are ENHRY and SYGVKD. The CDR3 is CAIRAGEGNTEAFF. The CDR3 coding sequence is TGTGCCATCAGGGCAGGGGAGGGGAACACTGAAGCTTTCTTT.

The chain recombines TRBV7-2 with TRBJ2-7, with TRBD1 as a possible D gene (6 bases). Germline CDR1 SGHTA, CDR2 FQGNSA. Trimming took 9 bases from V and 3 from J, leaving 15 bases between them. CDR3 size: 13 residues. The CDR3 DNA is TGTGCCAGTACCCATGGACAGCACTACGAGCAGTACTTC. Protein: CASTHGQHYEQYF.

V gene TRBV5-6 combines with J gene TRBJ2-1, with 8 nucleotides matching TRBD2. Unmatched junction bases numbered 6, after V lost 4 bases and J lost 6 bases. The germline V gene has CDR1 SGHDT and CDR2 YYEEEE. CDR3 size: 14 residues. The CDR3 bases are TGTGCCAGCAGCCTCCGGGGACTAGTCAATGAGCAGTTCTTC. It specifies CASSLRGLVNEQFF.

This clone has only a few counts. V usage is TRBV6-6 and J usage is TRBJ1-5; 10 positions match TRBD1. From germline, CDR1 is MNHNY and CDR2 SVGAGI (reference sequence). CDR3 length equals 17 residues. V trimming: 6 bases; J trimming: 2 bases; junction bases outside the gene matches: 10. The CDR3 loop is CASRRGTGAGGNQPQHF. CDR3 DNA sequence: TGTGCCAGCAGGCGAGGGACAGGGGCGGGGGGCAATCAGCCCCAGCATTTT.

This chain's CDR3 is CASALGQGTGELFF. The CDR3 coding sequence is TGTGCTAGTGCCCTGGGACAGGGAACCGGGGAGCTGTTTTTT. The chain couples TRBV12-5 to TRBJ2-2, with 9 bases that match TRBD1. CDR1 and CDR2 from the germline V gene are LGHNT and FRNRAP. V lost 7 bases to trimming and J lost 5 bases; unmatched junction nucleotides: 5. The CDR3 spans 14 residues.

CDR3 region: CASSGQGGDYGYTF. As DNA, the CDR3 is TGTGCCAGCAGCGGACAGGGGGGGGACTATGGCTACACCTTC. The gene calls are TRBV6-6 and TRBJ1-2; TRBD1 matches at 10 bases. Germline V gives CDR1 MNHNY, CDR2 SVGAGI (reference sequence). V dropped 6 bases and J dropped 3; count of bases not matched to a gene: 4. There are 14 residues in the CDR3.

The chain has TRBV7-6 and TRBJ2-2, with 7 bases lining up with TRBD2. The CDR3 extends over 15 amino acids. Germline V CDR1 and CDR2: SGHVS, FNYEAQ. Trimming took 5 bases from V and 1 from J; bases not matched to a gene: 4. The CDR3 region has the DNA TGTGCCAGCAGCCTAGGACTAGGGAACACCGGGGAGCTGTTTTTT. This codes for CASSLGLGNTGELFF.

This clone was seen just once. This chain links TRBV28 with TRBJ1-2, with 8 bases identical to TRBD1. The CDR3 extends over 16 amino acids. Trimming took 1 base from V and 4 from J; bases not matched to a gene: 8. In germline, CDR1 is MDHEN, CDR2 SYDVKM. CDR3 bases: TGTGCCAGCAGTTTATTGGGCGGACAGGGAGTCTATGGCTACACCTTC. Translation gives CASSLLGGQGVYGYTF.